These T cell receptor beta chains were read from a single sample in a study of post-analysis software for immune sequencing data. TCRdb redid the calling of the PCR reads with MiXCR, one entry per CDR3 protein. Of roughly 580,000 distinct CDR3 sequences in the sample, roughly 40% are singletons; the top ten hold roughly 1.8%. What was sequenced was blood. All receptors derive from a girl aged 10 to 17 with multiple sclerosis. CDR3s include the opening cysteine and the closing phenylalanine or tryptophan. D genes are given only for firm matches. Clone size is given for some rows only: seen once, a few or many times, or a class if the clone is expanded.

CDR3 DNA,CDR3 protein,D gene,V gene,clone size,J gene
TGCGCCAGCAGCTTAGGGACCCAACGGAGCAATGAGCAGTTCTTC,CASSLGTQRSNEQFF,NA,TRBV5-1,NA,TRBJ2-1
TGCGCCAGCACCTGGGGGGGCGCCGCGAACACCGGGGAGCTGTTTTTT,CASTWGGAANTGELFF,NA,TRBV5-1,NA,TRBJ2-2
TGTGCCAGCAGCCGCTCTCCGGGGTATTACAATGAGCAGTTCTTC,CASSRSPGYYNEQFF,NA,TRBV12-3/TRBV12-4,NA,TRBJ2-1
TGTGCCAGCAGTCCCGAGGGAGCGGGGGGCGGGGAGACCCAGTACTTC,CASSPEGAGGGETQYF,TRBD2,TRBV7-2,NA,TRBJ2-5
TGTGCCAGCAGCTCATACTCCTACGAGCAGTACTTC,CASSSYSYEQYF,NA,TRBV7-9,many,TRBJ2-7
TGTGCCAGCAGCTTAGCGCAGGTGAACACTGAAGCTTTCTTT,CASSLAQVNTEAFF,NA,TRBV7-9,NA,TRBJ1-1
TGTGCCAGTAGTTTAAAGTCGGGGGCGGGAGTAGGGTACAATGAGCAGTTCTTC,CASSLKSGAGVGYNEQFF,NA,TRBV12-3/TRBV12-4,NA,TRBJ2-1
TGCAGTGCTAGCCCCGCGGGGGGACGAAGGTGCAATGAGCAGTTCTTC,CSASPAGGRRCNEQFF,TRBD2,TRBV20-1,few,TRBJ2-1
TGCGCCAGCAGCCAAGTGGGCGGGACACTTAATCAGCCCCAGCATTTT,CASSQVGGTLNQPQHF,NA,TRBV4-1,NA,TRBJ1-5
TGTGCCAGCAGCTTTGGCCAGGGGGGCTACGAGCAGTACTTC,CASSFGQGGYEQYF,NA,TRBV7-9,many,TRBJ2-7
TGTGCCAGCACCGACCCGTTTGGGGGCACAGATACGCAGTATTTT,CASTDPFGGTDTQYF,NA,TRBV7-6,NA,TRBJ2-3
TGTGCCGGCAGTGAATCTAGCCCGAGCTCCTACAATGAGCAGTTCTTC,CAGSESSPSSYNEQFF,NA,TRBV25-1,NA,TRBJ2-1
TGTGCCAGCAGTTTAGAAGAGGGCAATGAGCAGTTCTTC,CASSLEEGNEQFF,NA,TRBV2,NA,TRBJ2-1
TGTGCCAGCAGTTACGTCGTGGGGGCGGGCGGCTACACCTTC,CASSYVVGAGGYTF,NA,TRBV6-5,few,TRBJ1-2
TGCAGCGTAAGGAATGAAAAACTGTTTTTT,CSVRNEKLFF,NA,TRBV29-1,few,TRBJ1-4
TGTGCCAGCAGCGTAGGTCACGGGATCACCTACGAGCAGTACTTC,CASSVGHGITYEQYF,NA,TRBV7-9,NA,TRBJ2-7
TGTGCCAGCAGTCCCAGGGGAATGTATAGCAATCAGCCCCAGCATTTT,CASSPRGMYSNQPQHF,NA,TRBV28,NA,TRBJ1-5
TGTGCCAGCAGCGTGGGAGCGGGGGGGCAAGAGACCCAGTACTTC,CASSVGAGGQETQYF,TRBD2,TRBV7-9,NA,TRBJ2-5
TGCGCCAGCAGTGAATTTTCCCCCAATGAGCAGTTCTTC,CASSEFSPNEQFF,NA,TRBV10-2,NA,TRBJ2-1
TGCAGTGCTCGTTCCGGGACGGAATGGGAGACCCAGTACTTC,CSARSGTEWETQYF,NA,TRBV20-1,NA,TRBJ2-5
TGTGCCAGCAGCTCCCGGGACCCCCTGGGCAATCAGCCCCAGCATTTT,CASSSRDPLGNQPQHF,NA,TRBV7-9,NA,TRBJ1-5
TGTGCCAGCAGCAGGTTGACAGGATCCTACGAGCAGTACTTC,CASSRLTGSYEQYF,NA,TRBV5-6,NA,TRBJ2-7
TGTGCCAGCAGCCTGGGACAGGGCTACCGTGAGCCCCAGCATTTT,CASSLGQGYREPQHF,TRBD1,TRBV12-3/TRBV12-4,few,TRBJ1-5
TGTGCCATCAGGGGGACTAGCGGGGGAAGTGAGACCCAGTACTTC,CAIRGTSGGSETQYF,TRBD2,TRBV10-3,few,TRBJ2-5
TGCGCCAGCAGCCTCGTAGCGGGACGCACCACAGATACGCAGTATTTT,CASSLVAGRTTDTQYF,TRBD2,TRBV4-1,NA,TRBJ2-3
TGCAGTGCTAGAGATCTCCCGCGGACAGCCCAAGAGACCCAGTACTTC,CSARDLPRTAQETQYF,NA,TRBV20-1,NA,TRBJ2-5
TGTGCCAGCAGCTCCACGGGGGCGGGGGTCCCCTATGAGCAGTTCTTC,CASSSTGAGVPYEQFF,NA,TRBV6-5,few,TRBJ2-1
TGCGCCAGCAGCTTGAGTTTGCTAGCGGGAGAGGGGGTGCTAGAGACCCAGTACTTC,CASSLSLLAGEGVLETQYF,TRBD2,TRBV5-1,NA,TRBJ2-5
TGCAGCGCTCTAGCCGGGTGGAGTTCCGGGGAGCTGTTTTTT,CSALAGWSSGELFF,NA,TRBV29-1,few,TRBJ2-2